A selection of T cell receptor beta chains follows, all from one sample in a study of cytomegalovirus exposure and HLA in healthy donors. TCRdb's table, derived via immunoSEQ multiplex PCR, lists solely in-frame clones and lacks some. The sample has more than 100,000 clones; roughly four fifths are singletons. Sequenced sample: PBMCs. These TCRs come from a woman aged 45-65 years in good health and CMV-seropositive. Each CDR3 is given without its conserved first and last residue. D genes are given only for firm matches. A clone size is listed for some rows: how often the clone was seen (once, few, many), or a class if it is expanded.

J	V	D	size	CDR3
TRBJ2-3	TRBV18	TRBD1	.	ASSGRDSYTDTQY
TRBJ1-1	TRBV19	TRBD1	.	ASALQTGAGAEAF
TRBJ2-7	TRBV29-1	.	.	SVPSLGGEQY
TRBJ1-1	TRBV6-5	TRBD1	.	ASSFAGTGNTEAF
TRBJ2-2	TRBV5-6	TRBD1	.	ASSLGRGPTGELF
TRBJ2-3	TRBV28	TRBD1	.	ASSFPLTGLDTDTQY
TRBJ2-7	TRBV2	.	.	ASSRTASYEQY
TRBJ2-5	TRBV29-1	.	.	SVVLQGSGAQY
TRBJ1-6	TRBV2	.	.	ASRGGGVAYNSPLH
TRBJ1-6	TRBV19	TRBD1	.	ASSENRGTPLH
TRBJ2-1	TRBV5-4	.	.	ASSLGRRNEQF
TRBJ1-2	TRBV30	.	.	ASDQRGFVWGYT
TRBJ1-2	TRBV25-1	TRBD1	.	ASSEGTGVYGYT
TRBJ1-5	TRBV7-9	.	.	ASTRGNQPQH
TRBJ2-1	TRBV6-5	.	.	ASSSGVSYNEQF
TRBJ2-3	TRBV6-6	.	few	AGRRGTDTQY
TRBJ1-6	TRBV7-8	.	.	ASSPSRGSLSSSYNSPLH
TRBJ2-1	TRBV14	TRBD2	.	ASSQAVLAGVRNEQF
TRBJ2-7	TRBV19	.	.	ASSPRGSIPYEQY
TRBJ2-7	TRBV11-2	.	.	ASSTSYEQY
TRBJ1-1	TRBV5-1	.	few	ASGITGNTEAF
TRBJ1-6	TRBV19	.	.	ASSLPAANSPLH
TRBJ2-1	TRBV5-1	TRBD1	once	ASSLGTGGNEQF
TRBJ1-6	TRBV6-5	TRBD1	once	ASSGTGAYNSPLH
TRBJ1-1	TRBV7-9	.	.	ASSRRENEFGTF
TRBJ2-3	TRBV5-4	TRBD2	.	ASGEREGADTQY
TRBJ2-3	TRBV27	TRBD1	.	ASRNRGSHTDTQY
TRBJ1-1	TRBV30	.	.	AWTQAGPEAF
TRBJ2-1	TRBV7-9	TRBD2	.	ASSSGLAGHYNEQF
TRBJ1-2	TRBV2	.	.	ASSDNREGYGYT
TRBJ2-3	TRBV7-2	.	.	ASSSRADTQY
TRBJ2-7	TRBV27	.	.	ASSYFRQDTYEQY
TRBJ2-5	TRBV27	TRBD2	.	ASSFSGRVGETQY
TRBJ1-2	TRBV2	.	once	ASSARGTGGYT
TRBJ2-3	TRBV9	.	.	ASSVAAGVDTQY
TRBJ2-2	TRBV14	TRBD2	.	ASSYRTSSYPNTGELF
TRBJ2-1	TRBV28	TRBD2	.	ASRPGGTLPSSYNEQF
TRBJ1-2	TRBV7-2	TRBD1	.	ASSLGTAYGYT
TRBJ2-5	TRBV7-9	TRBD2	.	ASRPTSGPQETQY
TRBJ2-3	TRBV2	TRBD2	.	ASNGLAGRTDTQY
TRBJ2-3	TRBV7-2	.	.	ASSLAYRFGDTQY
TRBJ2-7	TRBV28	TRBD2	once	ASFSGSRSYEQY
TRBJ1-1	TRBV13	.	few	ASSLAGRAEAF
TRBJ2-2	TRBV7-7	.	few	ASSTLDGTNTGELF
TRBJ2-7	TRBV5-4	.	.	ASSHDRSEQY
TRBJ2-1	TRBV13	TRBD2	.	ASSSGTSRNEQF
TRBJ2-5	TRBV11-2	.	.	ASSLARGRYQETQY
TRBJ2-5	TRBV5-1	TRBD1	.	ASSLAQGDRKTQY
TRBJ2-1	TRBV5-1	TRBD1	.	ASSLTGGSYNEQF
TRBJ1-2	TRBV5-6	.	.	ASSLTAVYGYT
TRBJ2-5	TRBV5-4	TRBD2	.	ASSRGGRQETQY
TRBJ2-5	TRBV7-9	.	.	ASSLARDQETQY
TRBJ2-1	TRBV19	TRBD2	.	ASSIIASGYYNEQF
TRBJ2-1	TRBV11-3	TRBD1	.	ASSWGGDRVNNEQF
TRBJ1-2	TRBV7-6	.	.	ASSLNADGGYT
TRBJ1-1	TRBV11-2	.	.	ASSRGLLNTEAF
TRBJ1-4	TRBV30	TRBD1	.	AWSDRGRSEKLF